Shown below are 18 T cell receptor beta chains from a single sample sequenced in a study of long-term antiretroviral therapy in people with HIV. Researchers report immunoSEQ v3.0 was run at survey level. Profiling relied on immunoSEQ multiplex PCR, and the TCRdb table lists in-frame clones only, not all of them. The sample contains 15,000 or so clones, 78% of which appear only once. The material was unsorted PBMCs, obtained 3.2 years after starting antiretroviral therapy. The receptors shown here come from a woman aged 40 to 55 with HIV.

The CDR3 is CASSSRDSFYEQYF. The CDR3 nucleotides are TGTGCCAGCTCATCCCGGGACAGCTTCTACGAGCAGTACTTC. The rearrangement links TRBV6-6 to TRBJ2-7; 7 nucleotides align to TRBD1. V dropped 8 bases and J dropped 3; count of bases not matched to a gene: 10. CDR1 is MNHNY and CDR2 is SVGAGI in the germline V gene (reference sequence). The CDR3 is 14 amino acids.

This sequence joins TRBV7-7 and TRBJ1-1; a weak D match, TRBD1 (6 bases). The CDR3 is 15 amino acids. CDR1 is SSHAT and CDR2 is FNYEAQ in the germline V gene (reference sequence). V gave up 5 bases and J gave up 3 bases, with 16 bases separating them. The CDR3 region has the DNA TGTGCCAGCAGCGCGCTACAGGGCGGTGACACTGAAGCTTTCTTT. This gives the protein CASSALQGGDTEAFF.

V is TRBV29-1 and J is TRBJ1-4; D remains unclear. Germline V CDR1 and CDR2: SQVTM, ANQGSEA. Trimming shortened V by 4 bases and J by 5 bases, and 11 bases separated the two germline ends. The CDR3 runs 13 residues. CDR3 sequence (DNA): TGCAGCGTTGCGGACGGATTAAATGAAAAACTGTTTTTT. It specifies CSVADGLNEKLFF. Combining the CDR3 with reference TRBV29-1 and TRBJ1-4 gives the whole variable domain SAVISQKPSRDICQRGTSLTIQCQVDSQVTMMFWYRQQPGQSLTLIATANQGSEATYESGFVIDKFPISRPNLTFSTLTVSNMSPEDSSIYLCSVADGLNEKLFFGSGTQLSVL.

J is TRBJ2-5 and V is TRBV5-5; D is perhaps TRBD1 (5 bases). This CDR3 spans 13 amino acids. V lost 2 bases, J lost 4 bases, and 9 bases lay in between. Germline V lookup: CDR1 SGHKS, CDR2 YYEKEE (reference sequence). In nucleotides, the CDR3 is TGTGCCAGCAGCTTCGCAGGGTCAGAGACCCAGTACTTC. Its protein is CASSFAGSETQYF.

This clone has just one count. V usage is TRBV29-1 and J usage is TRBJ2-7, with D possibly TRBD1 on 6 matching bases. The CDR3 has 16 amino acids. Germline-derived CDR1 and CDR2 are SQVTM and ANQGSEA. Between the trimmed V and J ends, which lost 0 bases and 5 bases, there was a span of 20 bases. This CDR3 reads CSVEDLRDGTPDEQYF. DNA for the CDR3: TGCAGCGTTGAAGATCTTAGAGACGGGACACCGGACGAGCAGTACTTC.

This clone was counted a few times. The V call is TRBV5-5, the J call TRBJ2-1; 8 bases map to TRBD1. V lost 3 bases to trimming and J lost 3 bases; unmatched junction nucleotides: 5. This CDR3 has 15 amino acids. Germline V gene sequence: CDR1 SGHKS, CDR2 YYEKEE (reference sequence). The CDR3 region has the DNA TGTGCCAGCAGCTACCGGACAGGGTTCTACAATGAGCAGTTCTTC. This translates into CASSYRTGFYNEQFF.

V usage is TRBV18 and J usage is TRBJ1-6, with D perhaps matching TRBD1 (5 bases). Trimming left V 1 base short and J 9 bases short, with 7 bases between. Germline V lookup: CDR1 KGHSH, CDR2 LQKENI. The CDR3 is 13 residues long. The CDR3 nucleotides are TGTGCCAGCTCACCACGGGGCCTTTCACCCCTCCACTTT. Protein product: CASSPRGLSPLHF.

The rearrangement uses TRBV5-1 and TRBJ1-2; no firm D call. The germline V gene encodes CDR1 SGHRS and CDR2 YFSETQ. With 1 base removed from V and 2 bases from J, the gap between germline ends came to 6 bases. The CDR3 loop spans 13 amino acids. CDR3 nucleotides: TGCGCCAGCAGCTTGAACAGCAACTATGGCTACACCTTC. It encodes CASSLNSNYGYTF.

This sequence joins TRBV5-8 and TRBJ1-6; D ambiguous. Germline V lookup: CDR1 SGHTS, CDR2 YDEGEE. The CDR3 length is 16 residues. Trimming took off 0 bases at V and 0 bases at J, with 7 bases between the two ends. The CDR3 region is CASSLAASSYNSPLHF. For the CDR3, the DNA is TGTGCCAGCAGCTTGGCAGCAAGCTCCTATAATTCACCCCTCCACTTT.

The chain joins TRBV5-1 to TRBJ1-1; D possibly corresponds to TRBD1 (5 bases). The CDR3 extends over 13 amino acids. From germline, CDR1 is SGHRS and CDR2 YFSETQ. Trimming shortened V by 1 base and J by 6 bases, and 10 bases separated the two germline ends. CDR3: CASSLWGGAEAFF. The DNA of the CDR3 is TGCGCCAGCAGCTTGTGGGGGGGGGCTGAAGCTTTCTTT.

This clone occurred a few times. CDR3 DNA: TGTGCCAGCACCCAGGGACAGGCAAGAAAGTATGAGCAGTTCTTC. Residues: CASTQGQARKYEQFF. The chain combines TRBV5-4 with TRBJ2-1; the match to TRBD1 covers 8 bases. Germline V lookup: CDR1 SGHNT, CDR2 YYREEE (reference sequence). This CDR3 comprises 15 residues. The V gene end was trimmed by 6 bases and the J gene end by 8 bases; junction bases not matched to a gene: 13.

This clone was seen a handful of times. This chain uses TRBV6-6 with TRBJ1-2; weak D call: TRBD1 (6 bases). The CDR3 loop spans 11 amino acids. V was pared by 11 bases and J by 4 bases, with 11 bases between. Per the germline V gene, CDR1 is MNHNY and CDR2 is SVGAGI (reference sequence). The CDR3 region has the DNA TGTGCCTTACAGGGTCCCTATGGCTACACCTTC. This gives the protein CALQGPYGYTF.

The chain couples TRBV18 to TRBJ1-1, with TRBD1 as a possible D gene (6 bases). The germline CDR1 and CDR2 sequences are KGHSH and LQKENI. The CDR3 length is 14 residues. Between the trimmed V and J ends, which lost 2 bases and 0 bases, there was a span of 7 bases. Here the CDR3 reads CASSPGGLNTEAFF. In DNA, the CDR3 is TGTGCCAGCTCACCAGGGGGGCTGAACACTGAAGCTTTCTTT.

V gene TRBV6-5 combines with J gene TRBJ1-1, with D maybe TRBD1 (5 bases). The CDR3 consists of 14 residues. Trimming cost V 7 bases and J 7 bases, with 19 bases left between them. Looked up from germline, CDR1 is MNHEY and CDR2 is SVGAGI. CDR3 in DNA: TGTGCCAGCACTCCCCCGGCGGGGCTGGGTGAAGCTTTCTTT. It codes for CASTPPAGLGEAFF.

This clone was seen just once. The chain has TRBV30 and TRBJ1-2; possibly TRBD1 for D (5 bases). The germline V gene encodes CDR1 GTSNPN and CDR2 SVGIG (reference sequence). The CDR3 extends over 11 amino acids. Between the trimmed V and J ends, which lost 0 bases and 8 bases, there was a span of 7 bases. CDR3 amino acids: CAWSVGGGYTF. CDR3 DNA: TGTGCCTGGAGTGTCGGGGGGGGCTACACCTTC.

The rearrangement uses TRBV2 and TRBJ1-1; D remains ambiguous. Trimming took 1 base from V and 1 from J, leaving 10 bases between them. The germline gives CDR1 SNHLY, CDR2 FYNNEI. The CDR3 is made up of 15 amino acids. In DNA, the CDR3 is TGTGCCAGCAGTGAAGGTTCGGGTAGGAACACTGAAGCTTTCTTT. The encoded protein is CASSEGSGRNTEAFF.

The V and J genes are TRBV5-4 and TRBJ2-3; 9 bases line up with TRBD1. Germline V gene lookup returns CDR1 SGHNT and CDR2 YYREEE (reference sequence). The CDR3 runs to 12 residues. With V trimmed by 4 bases and J by 13 bases, 7 bases remained unmatched. Written as DNA, the CDR3 is TGTGCCAGCAGCATTGGACGGGACAGGGAGTATTTT. Translation: CASSIGRDREYF.

This clone was found a few times. This chain connects TRBV5-1 to TRBJ1-1; D unclear. From germline, CDR1 is SGHRS and CDR2 YFSETQ. V was clipped by 2 bases and J by 2 bases, with 7 bases between them. The CDR3 has 13 amino acids. The CDR3 loop reads CASSFSTNTEAFF. In nucleotides, the CDR3 is TGCGCCAGCAGCTTCTCCACCAACACTGAAGCTTTCTTT.